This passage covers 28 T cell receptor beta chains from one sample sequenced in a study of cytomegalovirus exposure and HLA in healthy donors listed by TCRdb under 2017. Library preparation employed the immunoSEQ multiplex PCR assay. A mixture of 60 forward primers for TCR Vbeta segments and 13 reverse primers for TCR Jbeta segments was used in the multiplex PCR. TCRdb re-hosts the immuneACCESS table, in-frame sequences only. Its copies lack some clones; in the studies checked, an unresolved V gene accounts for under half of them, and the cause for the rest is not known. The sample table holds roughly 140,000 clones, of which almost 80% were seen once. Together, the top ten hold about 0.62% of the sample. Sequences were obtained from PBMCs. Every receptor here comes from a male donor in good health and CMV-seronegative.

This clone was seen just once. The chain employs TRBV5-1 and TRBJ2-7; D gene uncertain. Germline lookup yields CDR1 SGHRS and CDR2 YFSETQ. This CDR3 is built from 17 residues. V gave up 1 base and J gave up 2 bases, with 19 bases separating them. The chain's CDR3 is CASSLLSSERTTYEQYF. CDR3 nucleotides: TGCGCCAGCAGCTTGCTCAGTTCTGAGCGAACAACCTACGAGCAGTACTTC.

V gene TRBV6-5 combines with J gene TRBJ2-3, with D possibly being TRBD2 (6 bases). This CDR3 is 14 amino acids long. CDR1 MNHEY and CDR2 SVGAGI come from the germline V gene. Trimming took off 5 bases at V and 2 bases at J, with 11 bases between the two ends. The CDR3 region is CASSRAGYTDTQYF. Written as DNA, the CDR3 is TGTGCCAGCAGTCGGGCGGGGTACACAGATACGCAGTATTTT.

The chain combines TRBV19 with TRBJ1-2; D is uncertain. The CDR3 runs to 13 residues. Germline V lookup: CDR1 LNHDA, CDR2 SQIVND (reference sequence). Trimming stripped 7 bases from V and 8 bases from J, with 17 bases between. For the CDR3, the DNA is TGTGCCAGTATGGTCCAAGTTGGTAGCGGCTACACCTTC. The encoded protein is CASMVQVGSGYTF. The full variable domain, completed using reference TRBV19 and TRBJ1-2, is DGGITQSPKYLFRKEGQNVTLSCEQNLNHDAMYWYRQDPGQGLRLIYYSQIVNDFQKGDIAEGYSVSREKKESFPLTVTSAQKNPTAFYLCASMVQVGSGYTFGSGTRLTVV.

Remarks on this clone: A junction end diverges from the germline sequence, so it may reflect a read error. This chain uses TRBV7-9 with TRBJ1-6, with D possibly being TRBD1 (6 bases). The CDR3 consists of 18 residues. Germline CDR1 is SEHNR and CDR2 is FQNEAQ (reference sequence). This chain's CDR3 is CSSSLWGRTSSYNSPLHF. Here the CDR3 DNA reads TGTTCCAGCAGCCTCTGGGGGCGGACGAGCTCCTATAATTCACCCCTCCACTTT.

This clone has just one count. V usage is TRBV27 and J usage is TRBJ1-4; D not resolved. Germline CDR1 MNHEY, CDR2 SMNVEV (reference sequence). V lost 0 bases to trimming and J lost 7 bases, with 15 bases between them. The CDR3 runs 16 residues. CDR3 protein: CASSLSRARLSEKLFF. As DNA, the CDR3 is TGTGCCAGCAGTTTATCGAGGGCAAGACTAAGTGAAAAACTGTTTTTT.

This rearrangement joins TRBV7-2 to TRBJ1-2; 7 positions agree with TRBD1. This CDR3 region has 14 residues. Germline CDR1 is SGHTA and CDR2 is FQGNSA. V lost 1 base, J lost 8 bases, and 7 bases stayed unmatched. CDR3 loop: CASSLESRGEGYTF. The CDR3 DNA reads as TGTGCCAGCAGCTTAGAATCCAGGGGGGAAGGCTACACCTTC.

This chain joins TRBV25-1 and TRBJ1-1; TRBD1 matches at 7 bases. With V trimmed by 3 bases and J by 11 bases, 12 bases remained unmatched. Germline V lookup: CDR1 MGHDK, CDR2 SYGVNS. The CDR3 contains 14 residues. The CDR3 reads CASSELTGVGRAFF. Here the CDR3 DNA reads TGTGCCAGCAGTGAGTTAACAGGGGTGGGGCGGGCTTTCTTT.

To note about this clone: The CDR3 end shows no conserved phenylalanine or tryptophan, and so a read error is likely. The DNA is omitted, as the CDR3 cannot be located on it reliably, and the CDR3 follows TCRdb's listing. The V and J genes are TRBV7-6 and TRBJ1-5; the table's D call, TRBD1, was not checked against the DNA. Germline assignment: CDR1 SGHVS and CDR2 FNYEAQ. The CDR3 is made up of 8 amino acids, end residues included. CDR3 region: CASREKDN.

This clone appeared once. The CDR3 loop is CASSYSGGLYNEQFF. For the CDR3, the DNA is TGTGCCAGCAGCTATAGCGGGGGTCTATACAATGAGCAGTTCTTC. The rearrangement links TRBV5-4 to TRBJ2-1; 9 nucleotides line up with TRBD2. The length of the CDR3 is 15 residues. Looked up from germline, CDR1 is SGHNT and CDR2 is YYREEE (reference sequence). Trimming took 3 bases from V and 4 from J; bases not matched to a gene: 5.

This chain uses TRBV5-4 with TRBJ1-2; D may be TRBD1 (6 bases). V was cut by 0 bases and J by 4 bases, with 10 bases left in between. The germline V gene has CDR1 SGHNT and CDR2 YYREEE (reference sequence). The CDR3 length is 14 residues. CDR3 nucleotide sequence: TGTGCCAGCAGCTTGGGGGGGACAAGCTATGGCTACACCTTC. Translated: CASSLGGTSYGYTF.

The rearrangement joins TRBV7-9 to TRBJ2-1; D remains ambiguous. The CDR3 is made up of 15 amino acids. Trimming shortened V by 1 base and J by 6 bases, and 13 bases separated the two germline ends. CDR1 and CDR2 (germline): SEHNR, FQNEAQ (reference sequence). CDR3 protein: CASSLGAGPANEQFF. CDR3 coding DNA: TGTGCCAGCAGCTTAGGGGCCGGCCCGGCCAATGAGCAGTTCTTC.

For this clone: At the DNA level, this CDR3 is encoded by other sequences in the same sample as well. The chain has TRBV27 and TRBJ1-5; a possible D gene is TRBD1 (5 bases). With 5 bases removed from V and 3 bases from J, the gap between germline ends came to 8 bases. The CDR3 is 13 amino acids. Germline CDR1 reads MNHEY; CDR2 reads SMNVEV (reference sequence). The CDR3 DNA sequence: TGTGCCAGCAGTCGGGGGTTCAATCAGCCCCAGCATTTT. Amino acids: CASSRGFNQPQHF.

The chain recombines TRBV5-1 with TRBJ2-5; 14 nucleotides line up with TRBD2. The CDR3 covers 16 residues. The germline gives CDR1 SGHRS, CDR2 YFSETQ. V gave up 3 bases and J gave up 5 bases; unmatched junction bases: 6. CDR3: CASSSTSGRAGETQYF. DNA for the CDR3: TGCGCCAGCAGCTCGACTAGCGGGAGGGCCGGTGAGACCCAGTACTTC.

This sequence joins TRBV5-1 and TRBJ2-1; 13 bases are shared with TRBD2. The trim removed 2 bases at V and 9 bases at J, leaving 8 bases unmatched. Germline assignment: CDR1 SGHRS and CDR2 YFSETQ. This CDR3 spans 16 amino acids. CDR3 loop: CASSLNGLAGVGEQFF. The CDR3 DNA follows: TGCGCCAGCAGCTTAAACGGACTAGCGGGAGTTGGTGAGCAGTTCTTC.

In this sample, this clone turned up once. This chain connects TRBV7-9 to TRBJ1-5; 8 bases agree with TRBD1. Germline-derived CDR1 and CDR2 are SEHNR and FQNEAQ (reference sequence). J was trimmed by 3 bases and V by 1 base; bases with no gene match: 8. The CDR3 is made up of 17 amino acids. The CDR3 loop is CASSLVSQGANNQPQHF. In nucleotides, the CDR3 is TGTGCCAGCAGCTTAGTATCCCAGGGGGCGAACAATCAGCCCCAGCATTTT.

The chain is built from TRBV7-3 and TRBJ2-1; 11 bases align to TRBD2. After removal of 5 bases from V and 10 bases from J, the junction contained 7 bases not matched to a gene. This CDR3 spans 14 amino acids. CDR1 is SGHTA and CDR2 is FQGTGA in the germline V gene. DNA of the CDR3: TGTGCCAGCAGCACAGCGGGGACTAGCGGAGAGCAGTTCTTC. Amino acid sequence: CASSTAGTSGEQFF.

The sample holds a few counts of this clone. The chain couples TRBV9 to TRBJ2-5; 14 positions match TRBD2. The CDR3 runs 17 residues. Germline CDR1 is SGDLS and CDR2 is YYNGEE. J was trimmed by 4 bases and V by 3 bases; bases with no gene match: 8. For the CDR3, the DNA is TGTGCCAGCAGCGCTGGACTAGCGGGGGGACGAGCAGAGACCCAGTACTTC. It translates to CASSAGLAGGRAETQYF.

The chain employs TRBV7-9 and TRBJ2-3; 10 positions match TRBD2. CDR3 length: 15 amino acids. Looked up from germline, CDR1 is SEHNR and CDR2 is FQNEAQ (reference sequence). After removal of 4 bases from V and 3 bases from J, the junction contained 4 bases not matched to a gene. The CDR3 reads CASSSGLAETDTQYF. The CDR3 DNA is TGTGCCAGCAGCTCCGGACTAGCGGAAACAGATACGCAGTATTTT. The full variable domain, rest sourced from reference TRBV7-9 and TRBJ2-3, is DTGVSQNPRHKITKRGQNVTFRCDPISEHNRLYWYRQTLGQGPEFLTYFQNEAQLEKSRLLSDRFSAERPKGSFSTLEIQRTEQGDSAMYLCASSSGLAETDTQYFGPGTRLTVL.

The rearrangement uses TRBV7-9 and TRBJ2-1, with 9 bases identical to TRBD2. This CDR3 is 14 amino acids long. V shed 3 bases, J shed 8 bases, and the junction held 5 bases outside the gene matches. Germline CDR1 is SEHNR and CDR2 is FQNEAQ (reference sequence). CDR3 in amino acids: CASSLTSGAYEQFF. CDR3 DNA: TGTGCCAGCAGCTTGACTAGCGGAGCATATGAGCAGTTCTTC.

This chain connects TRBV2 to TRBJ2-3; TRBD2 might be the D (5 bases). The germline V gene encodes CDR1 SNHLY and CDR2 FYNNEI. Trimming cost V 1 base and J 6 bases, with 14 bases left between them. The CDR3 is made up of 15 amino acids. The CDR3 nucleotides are TGTGCCAGCAGTGAAGATAAGGCTACGGGGGATACGCAGTATTTT. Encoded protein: CASSEDKATGDTQYF.

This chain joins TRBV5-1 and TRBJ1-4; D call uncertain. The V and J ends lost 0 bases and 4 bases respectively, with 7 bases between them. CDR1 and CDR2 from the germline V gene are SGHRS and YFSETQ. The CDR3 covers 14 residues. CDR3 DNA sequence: TGCGCCAGCAGCTTGGAGAGGTTTAATGAAAAACTGTTTTTT. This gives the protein CASSLERFNEKLFF.

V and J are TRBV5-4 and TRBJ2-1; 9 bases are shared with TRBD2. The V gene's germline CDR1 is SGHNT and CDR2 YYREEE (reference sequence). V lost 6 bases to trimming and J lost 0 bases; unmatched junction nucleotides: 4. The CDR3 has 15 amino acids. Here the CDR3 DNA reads TGTGCCAGCACCTTTAGCGGGGGCTCCTACAATGAGCAGTTCTTC. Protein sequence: CASTFSGGSYNEQFF.

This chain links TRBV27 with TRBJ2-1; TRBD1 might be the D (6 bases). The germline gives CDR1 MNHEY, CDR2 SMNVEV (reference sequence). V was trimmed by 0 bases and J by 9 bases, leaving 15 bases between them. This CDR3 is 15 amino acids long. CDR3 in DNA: TGTGCCAGCAGTTTATCCGGACAGCCGAAGAGTGAGCAGTTCTTC. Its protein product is CASSLSGQPKSEQFF.

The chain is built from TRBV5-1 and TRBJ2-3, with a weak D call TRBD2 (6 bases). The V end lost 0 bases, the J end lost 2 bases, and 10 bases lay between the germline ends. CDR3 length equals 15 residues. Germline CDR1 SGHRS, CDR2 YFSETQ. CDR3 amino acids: CASSLAGGFTDTQYF. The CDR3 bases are TGCGCCAGCAGCTTGGCTGGAGGGTTCACAGATACGCAGTATTTT.

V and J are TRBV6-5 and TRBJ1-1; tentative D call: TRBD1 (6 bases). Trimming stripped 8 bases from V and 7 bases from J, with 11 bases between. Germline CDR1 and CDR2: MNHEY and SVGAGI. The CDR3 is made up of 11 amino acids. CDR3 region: CASRGGREAFF. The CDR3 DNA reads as TGTGCCAGCCGGGGGGGCCGTGAAGCTTTCTTT.

The CDR3 loop is CASSSQDNYGYTF. CDR3 DNA sequence: TGTGCCAGCAGCTCCCAGGATAACTATGGCTACACCTTC. The chain has TRBV11-3 and TRBJ1-2; the D is unclear. The CDR3 contains 13 residues. The ends were cut back, 4 bases at V and 1 base at J, with 7 bases in the middle. In germline, CDR1 is SGHNT, CDR2 YENEEA.

The CDR3 region has the DNA TGTGCCAGCAGCCAAGCCGGTGATACTCAGTTCTTC. This codes for CASSQAGDTQFF. This chain joins TRBV4-2 and TRBJ2-1, with D unclear. V shed 1 base and J shed 13 bases, with 11 bases lying between them. This CDR3 is built from 12 residues. Germline values: CDR1 LGHNA, CDR2 YNFKEQ.

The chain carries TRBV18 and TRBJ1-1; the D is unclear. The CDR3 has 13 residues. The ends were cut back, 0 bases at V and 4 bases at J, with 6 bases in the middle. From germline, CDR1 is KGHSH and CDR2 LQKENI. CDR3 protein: CASSPPEGTEAFF. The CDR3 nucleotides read TGTGCCAGCTCACCACCGGAGGGCACTGAAGCTTTCTTT.